This T cell receptor (beta chain) was found in a study of CD8 T cells in Susac syndrome. Whole-study findings and limits: The authors acknowledged that the study's TCR sequencing and HLA analysis involved relatively few individuals.

Sequencing of TCR beta, carried out with a high-throughput approach, was applied to CD8+ and CD4+ T cells from the blood. Healthy donors matched for age and sex were used as controls. After extraction with the RNeasy kit, roughly 0.5 to 1 ug of the RNA was reverse transcribed using random hexamers. Multiplex PCR with immunoSEQ amplified the TCR beta CDR3 across 54 Vbeta and 13 Jbeta. TCRdb recomputed calls from the immunoSEQ multiplex PCR reads with MiXCR, one row per CDR3 protein. The sample comprises around 59,000 distinct CDR3 sequences, more than 80% of which are singletons, and 0.15% to 0.25% rests with the top ten. The CDR3 sequence is 13 residues long. Germline values: CDR1 LNHDA, CDR2 SQIVND (reference sequence). Trimming took off 3 bases at V and 6 bases at J, with 8 bases between the two ends. To note about this clonotype: Its antigen is currently unknown.

The gene calls are TRBV19 and TRBJ2-2, with D possibly being TRBD1 (5 bases). Sequenced material: CD8+ T cells from PBMCs. The receptor was isolated from a human donor in good health. CDR3 residues: CASSIVGPGELFF. In DNA, the CDR3 is TGTGCCAGTAGTATCGTGGGGCCCGGGGAGCTGTTTTTT. Combining the CDR3 with reference TRBV19 and TRBJ2-2 gives the whole variable domain DGGITQSPKYLFRKEGQNVTLSCEQNLNHDAMYWYRQDPGQGLRLIYYSQIVNDFQKGDIAEGYSVSREKKESFPLTVTSAQKNPTAFYLCASSIVGPGELFFGEGSRLTVL.